Below, 25 T cell receptor beta chains from the same sample are listed, as sequenced in a study of control samples from healthy donors and cancer patients. Using immunoSEQ multiplex PCR, the repertoire was profiled, and TCRdb retains in-frame clones only, with some absent. This table has 150,000 to 200,000 clones, 70% to 90% appearing once. Sequencing used blood. All receptors come from a young man in good health.

The rearrangement joins TRBV5-5 to TRBJ2-7; 9 bases agree with TRBD1. CDR1 is SGHKS, CDR2 YYEKEE, per germline (reference sequence). J gave up 4 bases and V 3 bases, and 8 bases lay outside the gene matches. This CDR3 comprises 15 residues. The CDR3 reads CASSYSDRGGYEQYF. CDR3 DNA sequence: TGTGCCAGCAGCTACTCGGACAGGGGAGGGTACGAGCAGTACTTC.

The chain uses TRBV20-1 and TRBJ2-1; TRBD2 matches at 7 bases. The CDR3 covers 11 residues. CDR1 DFQATT and CDR2 SNEGSKA come from the germline V gene (reference sequence). V gave up 3 bases and J gave up 14 bases; unmatched junction bases: 7. CDR3 amino acids: CSASFLRGEFF. CDR3 coding DNA: TGCAGTGCTAGTTTTCTCCGGGGGGAGTTCTTC.

The chain has TRBV2 and TRBJ2-3, with 7 nucleotides matching TRBD2. Germline trimming cut 4 bases from V and 0 bases from J; bases unmatched to any gene: 7. The CDR3 contains 16 residues. Per the germline V gene, CDR1 is SNHLY and CDR2 is FYNNEI. The CDR3 region has the DNA TGTGCCAGCAGTGCCGGGAGGCAGGAGAGCACAGATACGCAGTATTTT. It translates to CASSAGRQESTDTQYF.

This chain links TRBV2 with TRBJ1-1; D is undetermined. Germline V CDR1 and CDR2: SNHLY, FYNNEI. Trimming cost V 8 bases and J 3 bases, with 7 bases left between them. This CDR3 spans 11 amino acids. The CDR3 DNA reads as TGTGCCAGCGGGTGGGACACTGAAGCTTTCTTT. Translating it yields CASGWDTEAFF.

The chain carries TRBV9 and TRBJ2-5; no clear D. This CDR3 spans 13 amino acids. Germline lookup yields CDR1 SGDLS and CDR2 YYNGEE. V lost 0 bases and J 5 bases, leaving 8 bases between the germline ends. The DNA of the CDR3 is TGTGCCAGCAGCGTAGTGGACGGCGAGACCCAGTACTTC. This sequence encodes CASSVVDGETQYF.

This sequence joins TRBV15 and TRBJ2-3; 7 bases fit TRBD1. CDR3 length: 15 amino acids. J gave up 5 bases and V 1 base, and 6 bases lay outside the gene matches. In germline, CDR1 is LNHNV, CDR2 YYDKDF (reference sequence). The CDR3 bases are TGTGCCACCAGCAGAGTCGAACAGGGGATAGATACGCAGTATTTT. This translates into CATSRVEQGIDTQYF.

The rearrangement uses TRBV27 and TRBJ2-6, with 11 bases matching TRBD1. The CDR3 spans 18 residues. Germline trimming cut 5 bases from V and 0 bases from J; bases unmatched to any gene: 6. CDR1 is MNHEY and CDR2 is SMNVEV in the germline V gene (reference sequence). CDR3 amino acids: CASSPWTGGSSGANVLTF. The DNA of the CDR3 is TGTGCCAGCAGTCCATGGACAGGGGGCTCCTCTGGGGCCAACGTCCTGACTTTC.

The genes are TRBV5-6 and TRBJ1-5, with D hard to call. The CDR3 runs to 13 residues. CDR1 and CDR2 (germline): SGHDT, YYEEEE. The V and J ends lost 0 bases and 7 bases respectively, with 8 bases between them. The CDR3 is CASSLGVGQPQHF. The CDR3 nucleotides read TGTGCCAGCAGCTTGGGGGTGGGGCAGCCCCAGCATTTT.

This clone was counted ten times or more. The same CDR3 is also encoded by other DNA sequences in this sample. V is TRBV12-3 or TRBV12-4 and J is TRBJ1-5; D gene ambiguous. V lost 3 bases and J lost 1, with 4 bases in between. The CDR3 sequence is 13 residues long. CDR3 nucleotides: TGTGCCAGCAGTTTGGACAGCAATCAGCCCCAGCATTTT. Amino acid sequence: CASSLDSNQPQHF.

J is TRBJ2-7 and V is TRBV6-5; possibly TRBD1 for D (6 bases). Germline CDR1 reads MNHEY; CDR2 reads SVGAGI. V was clipped by 0 bases and J by 3 bases, with 6 bases between them. This CDR3 contains 13 residues. CDR3 sequence (DNA): TGTGCCAGCAGTTACTCGGACAGCTACGAGCAGTACTTC. Protein: CASSYSDSYEQYF.

This clone was counted once. One end of the junction does not line up with germline, which may come from a read error. This chain links TRBV24-1 with TRBJ1-5; 8 nucleotides align to TRBD1. CDR1 is KGHDR and CDR2 is SFDVKD in the germline V gene. The CDR3 has 15 residues. This CDR3 is CATSDRGRRQSAPAF. The CDR3 DNA reads as TGTGCCACCAGTGACAGGGGGCGGCGGCAATCAGCCCCAGCATTT.

The CDR3 here is CASSYSKGQPQHF. CDR3 DNA sequence: TGTGCCAGCAGTTATTCTAAGGGTCAGCCCCAGCATTTT. The chain couples TRBV6-5 to TRBJ1-5, with no clear D. CDR3 length: 13 amino acids. From germline, CDR1 is MNHEY and CDR2 SVGAGI. Trimming removed 3 bases at V and 6 bases at J, with 9 bases between.

This clone came up once. The junction departs from the called germline gene at one end, perhaps through a read error. The genes are TRBV29-1 and TRBJ2-7, with D hard to call. The V gene's germline CDR1 is SQVTM and CDR2 ANQGSEA. The CDR3 sequence is 12 residues long. The CDR3 nucleotides read TGCAGCGTTGTAGCTTCATCCTCCGAGCAGTACTTC. Its translation is CSVVASSSEQYF.

Only a few counts were recorded for this clone. The chain joins TRBV7-2 to TRBJ2-1; TRBD2 agrees at 8 bases. Trimming cost V 7 bases and J 8 bases; bases outside gene matches: 7. The CDR3 is 13 amino acids. Germline CDR1 is SGHTA and CDR2 is FQGNSA. The CDR3 loop reads CASKAGGRDEQFF. The CDR3 DNA follows: TGTGCCAGCAAGGCGGGGGGCCGTGATGAGCAGTTCTTC.

This sequence joins TRBV5-1 and TRBJ2-5, with 7 bases identical to TRBD2. The CDR3 contains 12 residues. Germline V gene sequence: CDR1 SGHRS, CDR2 YFSETQ. V lost 7 bases, J lost 1 base, and 1 base stayed unmatched. CDR3 region: CASGTTQETQYF. The CDR3, as DNA: TGCGCCAGCGGGACTACCCAAGAGACCCAGTACTTC. The variable domain in full, completed from reference TRBV5-1 and TRBJ2-5, reads KAGVTQTPRYLIKTRGQQVTLSCSPISGHRSVSWYQQTPGQGLQFLFEYFSETQRNKGNFPGRFSGRQFSNSRSEMNVSTLELGDSALYLCASGTTQETQYFGPGTRLLVL.

This clone was seen once. The chain employs TRBV6-6 and TRBJ1-1, with D uncertain. The CDR3 is 12 amino acids. V lost 11 bases, J lost 4 bases, and 14 bases lay in between. CDR1 MNHNY and CDR2 SVGAGI come from the germline V gene (reference sequence). As DNA, the CDR3 is TGTGCCTCAGGTTACGTGGTCACTGAAGCTTTCTTT. Protein product: CASGYVVTEAFF.

V and J are TRBV6-5 and TRBJ2-2; D perhaps matches TRBD1 (6 bases). Trimming removed 4 bases at V and 5 bases at J, with 14 bases between. Germline loops: CDR1 MNHEY, CDR2 SVGAGI. The CDR3 totals 15 residues. The CDR3 here is CASSLDPDRTGELFF. The CDR3 DNA reads as TGTGCCAGCAGTTTGGACCCCGACAGGACCGGGGAGCTGTTTTTT.

This clone was picked up one time. The chain joins TRBV18 to TRBJ2-1; the match to TRBD2 covers 11 bases. This CDR3 is built from 16 residues. Germline CDR1 is KGHSH and CDR2 is LQKENI. The V segment lost 1 base and the J segment 4 bases; nucleotides outside the gene matches: 3. Written as DNA, the CDR3 is TGTGCCAGCTCACCACAGCTAGCGGGGGGTTACAATGAGCAGTTCTTC. As protein: CASSPQLAGGYNEQFF.

The chain's CDR3 is CASSLSPLGQGNQPQHF. The CDR3 region has the DNA TGTGCCAGCAGTTTATCGCCCTTAGGACAGGGGAATCAGCCCCAGCATTTT. This chain connects TRBV27 to TRBJ1-5, with 9 positions matching TRBD1. CDR1 and CDR2 from the germline V gene are MNHEY and SMNVEV (reference sequence). The CDR3 extends over 17 amino acids. V was clipped by 0 bases and J by 4 bases; unmatched bases: 7.

V and J are TRBV27 and TRBJ1-2; a weak D match, TRBD1 (5 bases). The CDR3 is 13 residues long. The germline CDR1 and CDR2 sequences are MNHEY and SMNVEV (reference sequence). Trimming removed 2 bases from V and 8 bases from J, with 12 bases in between. Written as DNA, the CDR3 is TGTGCCAGCAGTTTAATGGGGCTGGGGGGCTACACCTTC. Translating gives CASSLMGLGGYTF.

The chain has TRBV5-1 and TRBJ2-3; D is ambiguous. The CDR3 extends over 13 amino acids. V was cut by 1 base and J by 4 bases, with 7 bases left in between. The germline CDR1 and CDR2 sequences are SGHRS and YFSETQ. The CDR3 here is CASSLNLADTQYF. Here the CDR3 DNA reads TGCGCCAGCAGCTTGAACCTGGCAGATACGCAGTATTTT.

The chain couples TRBV4-3 to TRBJ2-2, with D perhaps being TRBD1 or TRBD2 (5 bases each). The germline gives CDR1 LGHNA, CDR2 YSLEER. The V and J ends lost 1 base and 3 bases respectively, with 15 bases between them. This CDR3 has 17 residues. This chain's CDR3 is CASSQAIWGSDTGELFF. The CDR3 bases are TGCGCCAGCAGCCAAGCAATTTGGGGGTCCGACACCGGGGAGCTGTTTTTT.

This clone was detected only once. The CDR3 protein is CASSATGGIGTQYF. As DNA, the CDR3 is TGTGCCAGCAGCGCGACAGGGGGAATCGGTACGCAGTATTTT. This sequence joins TRBV9 and TRBJ2-3; 9 positions match TRBD1. The CDR3 runs to 14 residues. Trimming at V came to 3 bases and at J to 8 bases, leaving 7 bases not matched to a gene. Looked up from germline, CDR1 is SGDLS and CDR2 is YYNGEE.

This clone was observed a few times. The chain links TRBV15 to TRBJ1-5; no clear D gene. V was shortened by 1 base and J by 7 bases, with 11 bases between the two germline ends. CDR1 and CDR2 from the germline V gene are LNHNV and YYDKDF (reference sequence). This CDR3 is 14 amino acids long. The CDR3 sequence: CATSRAGEGQPQHF. CDR3 in DNA: TGTGCCACCAGCAGAGCTGGGGAGGGACAGCCCCAGCATTTT.

The V gene is TRBV23-1, the J gene TRBJ1-6, with 8 bases matching TRBD1. TRBV23-1 is identified as an open reading frame with a role that is uncertain. V was pared by 2 bases and J by 7 bases, with 10 bases of the junction left unmatched. This CDR3 has 17 amino acids. DNA of the CDR3: TGCGCCAGCAGTCAAGACGACGGACAGGGTGTCAATTCACCCCTCCACTTT. This translates into CASSQDDGQGVNSPLHF.